This passage covers 11 T cell receptor beta chains from one sample sequenced in a study of T-cell memory formation after mild COVID-19. TCRdb fed the 5' RACE reads into MiXCR, producing one record per CDR3 protein. The sample records approximately 300,000 distinct CDR3 sequences, more than 15% being singletons. The sample consisted of PBMCs or a T cell subset sorted from them (not recorded which). Receptors were obtained from a man aged 18-30 years who had mild COVID-19 (a few samples of this study predate the infection). Cell type and time point are not known.

V is TRBV9 and J is TRBJ1-3; D gene ambiguous. The CDR3 spans 13 residues. The germline V and J ends were trimmed by 0 bases and 7 bases, with 8 bases remaining between them. Germline V gives CDR1 SGDLS, CDR2 YYNGEE. CDR3 sequence: CASSVGTGNTIYF. The DNA for the CDR3 is TGTGCCAGCAGCGTAGGAACCGGCAACACCATATATTTT.

The gene calls are TRBV18 and TRBJ2-7, with D possibly matching TRBD1 (5 bases). V lost 2 bases and J 3 bases, leaving 11 bases between the germline ends. The CDR3 totals 14 residues. Germline CDR1 and CDR2: KGHSH and LQKENI. CDR3 sequence: CASSPVPDIYEQYF. The CDR3 bases are TGTGCCAGCTCACCAGTCCCGGACATCTACGAGCAGTACTTC. Variable domain in full (rest from reference TRBV18 and TRBJ2-7): NAGVMQNPRHLVRRRGQEARLRCSPMKGHSHVYWYRQLPEEGLKFMVYLQKENIIDESGMPKERFSAEFPKEGPSILRIQQVVRGDSAAYFCASSPVPDIYEQYFGPGTRLTVT.

This clonotype was picked up a small number of times. V usage is TRBV27 and J usage is TRBJ2-5; TRBD2 might be the D (6 bases). Germline V gene sequence: CDR1 MNHEY, CDR2 SMNVEV (reference sequence). The CDR3 consists of 14 residues. Deletions cut 3 bases from V and 2 bases from J, with 10 bases between. CDR3 amino acids: CASSFHGLQETQYF. The CDR3 bases are TGTGCCAGCAGTTTCCACGGACTACAAGAGACCCAGTACTTC.

The gene calls are TRBV6-1 and TRBJ1-5, with D tentatively TRBD1 (6 bases). Germline V gene sequence: CDR1 MNHNS, CDR2 SASEGT. The CDR3 is 14 residues long. V was cut by 2 bases and J by 7 bases, with 12 bases left in between. The DNA of the CDR3 is TGTGCCAGCAGTGAAACGGGGGGCGGGCAGCCCCAGCATTTT. Translating gives CASSETGGGQPQHF.

This sequence joins TRBV18 and TRBJ1-1; 7 bases match TRBD1. Trimming cost V 2 bases and J 5 bases; bases outside gene matches: 5. Germline V CDR1 and CDR2: KGHSH, LQKENI. The CDR3 contains 14 residues. DNA for the CDR3: TGTGCCAGCTCACCATCAGGGGGAGAAACTGAAGCTTTCTTT. This codes for CASSPSGGETEAFF. The full variable domain, in which reference TRBV18 and TRBJ1-1 provide the parts outside the CDR3, is NAGVMQNPRHLVRRRGQEARLRCSPMKGHSHVYWYRQLPEEGLKFMVYLQKENIIDESGMPKERFSAEFPKEGPSILRIQQVVRGDSAAYFCASSPSGGETEAFFGQGTRLTVV.

The CDR3 DNA reads as TGTGCCAGCTCACCAACATCTCCTAACGAGCAGTACGTC. It translates to CASSPTSPNEQYV. The gene calls are TRBV18 and TRBJ2-7; D gene unclear. CDR1 is KGHSH and CDR2 is LQKENI in the germline V gene. V was shortened by 2 bases and J by 5 bases, with 10 bases between the two germline ends. This CDR3 is built from 13 residues.

This clonotype has a count of ten or more. The chain uses TRBV19 and TRBJ2-1; 11 bases map to TRBD2. This CDR3 is built from 15 residues. J was trimmed by 4 bases and V by 5 bases; bases with no gene match: 4. The V gene's germline CDR1 is LNHDA and CDR2 SQIVND (reference sequence). Here the CDR3 reads CASSQTSGDYNEQFF. In DNA, the CDR3 is TGTGCCAGTAGTCAGACTAGCGGGGATTACAATGAGCAGTTCTTC.

The rearrangement joins TRBV19 to TRBJ2-1, with D perhaps matching TRBD1 (6 bases). CDR3 length equals 16 residues. Germline CDR1 is LNHDA and CDR2 is SQIVND (reference sequence). V shed 1 base and J shed 3 bases, with 13 bases lying between them. The CDR3 nucleotides read TGTGCCAGTAGTATAGTCCAGGGGATGTACTACAATGAGCAGTTCTTC. It specifies CASSIVQGMYYNEQFF.

This clonotype was observed a few times. The chain combines TRBV27 with TRBJ2-7; no firm D call. The germline CDR1 and CDR2 sequences are MNHEY and SMNVEV (reference sequence). The V gene lost 3 bases and the J gene lost 0 bases, with 3 bases spanning the gap. The length of the CDR3 is 12 residues. CDR3: CASSFFSYEQYF. Written as DNA, the CDR3 is TGTGCCAGCAGTTTCTTCTCCTACGAGCAGTACTTC.

In this sample, this clonotype turned up a few times. This sequence joins TRBV7-9 and TRBJ2-1; tentatively, D is TRBD2 (6 bases). This CDR3 has 15 amino acids. V lost 5 bases to trimming and J lost 7 bases, with 18 bases between them. Germline CDR1 is SEHNR and CDR2 is FQNEAQ (reference sequence). CDR3 region: CASSHRGTLGNEQFF. Written as DNA, the CDR3 is TGTGCCAGCAGCCACCGCGGGACTCTCGGGAATGAGCAGTTCTTC.

This clonotype occurred many times. V usage is TRBV4-3 and J usage is TRBJ1-1; no definite D call. Per germline, CDR1 LGHNA and CDR2 YSLEER. V gave up 0 bases and J gave up 11 bases, with 16 bases separating them. CDR3 length: 14 residues. Written as DNA, the CDR3 is TGCGCCAGCAGCCAAGATTCGACCTCCGGTCGGGCTTTCTTT. It specifies CASSQDSTSGRAFF.